A selection of T cell receptor beta chains follows, all from one sample in a study of technical replicates of blood from four donors. Sequencing used immunoSEQ multiplex PCR; TCRdb keeps in-frame clones, though not all of them. The sample lists fewer than 90,000 clones; around 94% were seen once. The sample taken for sequencing was T cells isolated from PBMCs. The receptors here all came from a human donor in good health. Both conserved end residues are part of each CDR3. The D gene is left open where the match is weak.

TRBJ2-1	TRBV6-1	TRBD2	12	CASSHSGLEQFF
TRBJ2-1	TRBV19	NA	14	CASSIGVFYNEQFF
TRBJ1-5	TRBV5-8	NA	14	CASSHPGNDQPQHF
TRBJ2-3	TRBV5-4	TRBD2	16	CASSFKRGGLADTQYF
TRBJ2-1	TRBV27	TRBD1	14	CASSFDRQGDEQFF
TRBJ2-4	TRBV12-5	NA	13	CASGPTDLHIQYF
TRBJ2-3	TRBV7-8	NA	17	CASSSFRPGQSTDTQYF
TRBJ2-5	TRBV6-1	NA	14	CASGAGVFGETQYF
TRBJ2-1	TRBV6-5	NA	15	CASSYGRGLYNEQFF
TRBJ1-2	TRBV6-5	NA	14	CASRSGGGVYGYTF
TRBJ2-5	TRBV7-3	TRBD2	16	CASSPYGLAGEETQYF
TRBJ1-2	TRBV11-2	TRBD1	15	CASSLAQYRGAGYTF
TRBJ2-7	TRBV9	TRBD1	14	CASSATGVPYEQYF
TRBJ2-2	TRBV28	NA	19	CATSKTGQKLSPGGGELFF